The clone carrying this T cell receptor beta chain was detected many times. The antigen remains undetermined. The sample comes from a study of neurological immune-mediated disorders. The CDR3 has 14 residues. Trimming left V 0 bases short and J 4 bases short, with 8 bases between. Germline V gives CDR1 SGHKS, CDR2 YYEKEE (reference sequence). TCRdb called the 5' RACE reads again in MiXCR, with one record for every CDR3 protein. The table lists approximately 40,000 distinct CDR3 sequences, roughly 13% of them singletons. Study results and limitations: The greatest TCR clonal expansion appeared in HTLV-1-associated myelopathy and the smallest, falling below healthy controls, in multiple sclerosis. The absence of any CDR3 amino acid sequence shared by expanded clones across subjects suggests that repertoires were private in all groups.

The chain joins TRBV5-5 to TRBJ2-1; D might be TRBD2 (6 bases). What was sequenced was PBMCs. The clonotype was recovered from a female donor in good health. CDR3 protein: CASSLGAGYNEQFF. CDR3 in DNA: TGTGCCAGCAGCTTGGGGGCGGGGTACAATGAGCAGTTCTTC.